This T cell receptor beta chain stems from a study of graft-versus-host responses after intestinal transplantation. Using immunoSEQ multiplex PCR, the repertoire was profiled, and TCRdb retains in-frame clones only, with some absent. The sample holds 55,000 to 85,000 clones, roughly 90% seen once. The germline gives CDR1 MNHNS, CDR2 SASEGT. The CDR3 consists of 14 residues. Losses at the gene ends were 4 bases for V and 6 bases for J; bases not matched to a gene: 4. As to this clone: Its target is unknown.

The sequence came from a human donor who received an intestinal transplant. The chain couples TRBV6-1 to TRBJ1-5; 9 bases match TRBD1. The source was unstimulated CD8+ T cells sorted from spleen or lymph node cells, collected before intestinal transplant. The chain's CDR3 is CASSGTGVGQPQHF. CDR3 DNA sequence: TGTGCCAGCAGTGGGACAGGGGTTGGTCAGCCCCAGCATTTT.